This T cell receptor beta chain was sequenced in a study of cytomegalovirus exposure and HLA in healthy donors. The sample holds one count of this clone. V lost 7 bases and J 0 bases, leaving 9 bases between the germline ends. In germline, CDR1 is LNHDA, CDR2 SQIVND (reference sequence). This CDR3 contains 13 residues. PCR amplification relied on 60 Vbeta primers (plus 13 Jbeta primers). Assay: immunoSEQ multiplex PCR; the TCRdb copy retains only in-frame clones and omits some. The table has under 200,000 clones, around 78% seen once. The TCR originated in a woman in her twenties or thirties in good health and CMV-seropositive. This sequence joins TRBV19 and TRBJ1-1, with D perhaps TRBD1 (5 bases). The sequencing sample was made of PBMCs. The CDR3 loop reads CASIRDLNTEAFF. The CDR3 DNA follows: TGTGCCAGTATTCGGGACTTGAACACTGAAGCTTTCTTT.